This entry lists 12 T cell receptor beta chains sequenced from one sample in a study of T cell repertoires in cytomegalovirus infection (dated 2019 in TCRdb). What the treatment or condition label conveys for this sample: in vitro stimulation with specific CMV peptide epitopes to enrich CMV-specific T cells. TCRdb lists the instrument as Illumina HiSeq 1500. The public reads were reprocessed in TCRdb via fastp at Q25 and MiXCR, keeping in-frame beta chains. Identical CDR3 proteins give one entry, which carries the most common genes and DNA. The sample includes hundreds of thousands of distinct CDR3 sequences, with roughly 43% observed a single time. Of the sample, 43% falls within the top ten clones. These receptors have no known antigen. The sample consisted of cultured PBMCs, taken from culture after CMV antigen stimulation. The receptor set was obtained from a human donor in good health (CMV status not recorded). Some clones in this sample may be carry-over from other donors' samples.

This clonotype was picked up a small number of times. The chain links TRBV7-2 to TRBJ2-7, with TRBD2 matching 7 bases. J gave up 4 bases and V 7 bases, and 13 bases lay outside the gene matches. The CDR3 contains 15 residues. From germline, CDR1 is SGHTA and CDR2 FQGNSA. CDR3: CASTPISLGGYEQYF. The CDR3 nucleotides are TGTGCCAGCACCCCAATTTCCCTGGGGGGGTACGAGCAGTACTTC.

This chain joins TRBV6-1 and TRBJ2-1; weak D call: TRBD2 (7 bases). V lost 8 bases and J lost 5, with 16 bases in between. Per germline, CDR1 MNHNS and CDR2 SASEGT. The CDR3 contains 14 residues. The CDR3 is CASVNRGANNEQFF. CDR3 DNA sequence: TGTGCCAGCGTTAATCGGGGGGCTAACAATGAGCAGTTCTTC.

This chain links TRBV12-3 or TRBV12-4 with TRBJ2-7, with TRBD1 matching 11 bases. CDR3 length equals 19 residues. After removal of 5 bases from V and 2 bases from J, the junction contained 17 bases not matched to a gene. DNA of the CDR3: TGTGCCAGCAGTATGACCTCTCTCGGGACAGGGGGACCCGCCTACGAGCAGTACTTC. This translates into CASSMTSLGTGGPAYEQYF.

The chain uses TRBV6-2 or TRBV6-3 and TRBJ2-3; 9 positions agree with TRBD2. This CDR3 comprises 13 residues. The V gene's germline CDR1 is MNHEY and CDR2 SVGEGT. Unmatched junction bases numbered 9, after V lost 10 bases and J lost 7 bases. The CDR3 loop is CATSIAGVNTQYF. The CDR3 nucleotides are TGTGCCACCTCGATAGCGGGAGTAAATACGCAGTATTTT.

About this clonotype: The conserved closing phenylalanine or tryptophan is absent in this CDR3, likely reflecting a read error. This CDR3 is CASSHSYEQYL. For the CDR3, the DNA is TGTGCCAGCAGCCATTCCTACGAGCAGTACTTG. The chain is built from TRBV7-2 and TRBJ2-7, with D unresolved. Germline V gene data show CDR1 as SGHTA and CDR2 as FQGNSA. V lost 5 bases and J 1 base, leaving 3 bases between the germline ends. The CDR3 covers 11 residues.

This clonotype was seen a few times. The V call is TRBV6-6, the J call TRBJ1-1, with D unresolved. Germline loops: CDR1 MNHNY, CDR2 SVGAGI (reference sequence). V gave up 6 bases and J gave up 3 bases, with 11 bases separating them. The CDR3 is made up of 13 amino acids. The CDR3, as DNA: TGTGCCAGCAGCAGGACGGAGGACACTGAAGCTTTCTTT. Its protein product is CASSRTEDTEAFF.

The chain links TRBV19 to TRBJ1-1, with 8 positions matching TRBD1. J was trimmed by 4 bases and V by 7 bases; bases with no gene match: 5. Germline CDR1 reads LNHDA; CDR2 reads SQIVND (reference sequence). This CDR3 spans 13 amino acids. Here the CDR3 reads CASTDRVGTEAFF. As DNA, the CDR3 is TGTGCCAGTACGGACAGGGTGGGCACTGAAGCTTTCTTT.

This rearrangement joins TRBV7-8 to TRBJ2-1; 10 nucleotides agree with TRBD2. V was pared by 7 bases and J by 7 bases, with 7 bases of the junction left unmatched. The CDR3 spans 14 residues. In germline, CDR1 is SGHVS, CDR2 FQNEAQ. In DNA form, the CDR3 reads TGTGCCAGCACCCTTTTAGCGGGGGGAAATGAGCAGTTCTTC. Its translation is CASTLLAGGNEQFF.

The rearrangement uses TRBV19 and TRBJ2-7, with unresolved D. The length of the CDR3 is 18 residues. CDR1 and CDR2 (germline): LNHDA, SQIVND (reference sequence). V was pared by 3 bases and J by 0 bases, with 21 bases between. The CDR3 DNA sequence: TGTGCCAGTAGTATGGTTGGCAGAGTCCCAGGAAGCTCCTACGAGCAGTACTTC. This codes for CASSMVGRVPGSSYEQYF.

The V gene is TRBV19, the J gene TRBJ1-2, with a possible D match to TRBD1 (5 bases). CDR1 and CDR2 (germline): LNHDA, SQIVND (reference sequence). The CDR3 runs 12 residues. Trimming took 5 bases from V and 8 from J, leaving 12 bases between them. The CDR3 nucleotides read TGTGCCAGTAGTTGGAGGGACGGCGGCTACACCTTC. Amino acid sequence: CASSWRDGGYTF.

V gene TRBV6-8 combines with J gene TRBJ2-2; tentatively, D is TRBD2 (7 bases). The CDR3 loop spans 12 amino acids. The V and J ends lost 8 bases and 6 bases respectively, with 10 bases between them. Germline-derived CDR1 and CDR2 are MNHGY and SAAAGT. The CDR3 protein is CASGGAPGELFF. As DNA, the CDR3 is TGTGCCAGCGGGGGGGCCCCCGGGGAGCTGTTTTTT.

The CDR3 region is CATSLGLAGVGEQYF. In nucleotides, the CDR3 is TGTGCCACCTCCCTTGGACTAGCGGGAGTAGGCGAGCAGTACTTC. The chain joins TRBV6-5 to TRBJ2-7, with 13 bases matching TRBD2. Germline V gene lookup returns CDR1 MNHEY and CDR2 SVGAGI. V trimming: 10 bases; J trimming: 6 bases; junction bases outside the gene matches: 12. The CDR3 length is 15 residues.